This entry concerns a single T cell receptor beta chain. TCRdb keeps only in-frame clones here, not all; method: immunoSEQ multiplex PCR. Among 55,000 to 65,000 clones listed, 88% were seen once. The data derive from a study of OX40 agonist ivuxolimab in advanced cancers. As for the study in general: Subjects had a mean age of about 61 years, with a range of about 23 to 90; around 83% were male. Partial responses were achieved by three patients: one hepatocellular carcinoma, two cutaneous melanoma.

Trimming removed 6 bases from V and 7 bases from J; junction bases left unmatched: 9. The CDR3 is 13 residues long. Germline lookup yields CDR1 MNHNS and CDR2 SASEGT. Patients had blood sampled at baseline and again on cycle 4 day 1 and cycle 7 day 1. V and J are TRBV6-1 and TRBJ2-7; 7 bases fit TRBD1. This TCR came from an adult with an advanced solid tumor such as melanoma, head and neck, liver or kidney cancer. The sample here was CD4+ or CD8+ T cells sorted from blood, taken in a trial of the OX40 agonist ivuxolimab. The CDR3 sequence is CASRRTGEGEQYF. The DNA of the CDR3 is TGTGCCAGCAGAAGAACAGGGGAAGGGGAGCAGTACTTC.